These 5 T cell receptor beta chains were all obtained from the same sample, sequenced in a study of CD8 T cells in ankylosing spondylitis. TCRdb analysed the 5' RACE reads with MiXCR anew, one entry per CDR3 protein. The data hold tens of thousands of distinct CDR3 sequences, with about 6.2% observed a single time. The sample was synovial fluid, either unsorted or a sorted T cell fraction (not recorded which). The receptors were gathered from a male donor with ankylosing spondylitis.

The chain uses TRBV12-3 or TRBV12-4 and TRBJ2-1; TRBD2 aligns across 9 bases. Germline trimming cut 7 bases from V and 10 bases from J; bases unmatched to any gene: 14. The CDR3 runs to 15 residues. The CDR3 sequence: CASTWGGRAIREQFF. CDR3 nucleotide sequence: TGTGCCAGCACATGGGGCGGGAGGGCCATTCGGGAGCAGTTCTTC.

The CDR3 DNA is TGCGCCAGCGGACACACGCGGGGTACTGAAGCTTTCTTT. Translating gives CASGHTRGTEAFF. The genes are TRBV5-1 and TRBJ1-1, with a tentative D call TRBD1 (5 bases). CDR3 length equals 13 residues. CDR1 SGHRS and CDR2 YFSETQ come from the germline V gene. V lost 7 bases and J lost 5, with 15 bases in between.

This clonotype came up a few times. This chain connects TRBV7-2 to TRBJ2-7, with D unclear. The V gene's germline CDR1 is SGHTA and CDR2 FQGNSA. This CDR3 is built from 15 residues. Trimming left V 1 base short and J 2 bases short, with 12 bases between. CDR3 coding DNA: TGTGCCAGCAGCTTAGTCGCGGTCACGGCCTACGAGCAGTACTTC. Translating it yields CASSLVAVTAYEQYF.

This clonotype was found many times. The chain is built from TRBV25-1 and TRBJ2-2; TRBD2 is a possible D gene (7 bases). CDR3 length: 14 residues. The germline V and J ends were trimmed by 8 bases and 3 bases, with 13 bases remaining between them. Germline V gene data show CDR1 as MGHDK and CDR2 as SYGVNS. CDR3 DNA: TGTGCCAGCGGGGGGGGCCGATACACCGGGGAGCTGTTTTTT. It translates to CASGGGRYTGELFF. Together with reference TRBV25-1 and TRBJ2-2, the CDR3 gives the full variable domain: EADIYQTPRYLVIGTGKKITLECSQTMGHDKMYWYQQDPGMELHLIHYSYGVNSTEKGDLSSESTVSRIRTEHFPLTLESARPSHTSQYLCASGGGRYTGELFFGEGSRLTVL.

This clonotype showed up many times. J is TRBJ2-1 and V is TRBV5-1; 10 nucleotides match TRBD2. The germline V gene encodes CDR1 SGHRS and CDR2 YFSETQ. V trimming: 0 bases; J trimming: 1 base; junction bases outside the gene matches: 7. The CDR3 has 18 residues. The CDR3 is CASSLGSRTSGSYNEQFF. CDR3 nucleotide sequence: TGCGCCAGCAGCTTGGGGAGCAGGACTAGCGGTTCCTACAATGAGCAGTTCTTC.